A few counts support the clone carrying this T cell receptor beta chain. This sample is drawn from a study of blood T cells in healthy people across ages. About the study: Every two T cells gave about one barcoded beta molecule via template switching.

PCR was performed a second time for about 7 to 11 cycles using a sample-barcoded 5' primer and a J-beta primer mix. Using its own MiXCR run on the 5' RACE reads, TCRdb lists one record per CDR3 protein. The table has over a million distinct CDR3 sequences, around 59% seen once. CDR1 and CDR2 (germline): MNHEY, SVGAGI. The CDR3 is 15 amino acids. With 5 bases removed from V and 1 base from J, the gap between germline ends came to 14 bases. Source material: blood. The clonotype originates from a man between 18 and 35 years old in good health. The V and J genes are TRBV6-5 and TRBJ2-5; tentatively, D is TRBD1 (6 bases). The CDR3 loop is CASSRDNRFQETQYF. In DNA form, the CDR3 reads TGTGCCAGCAGTCGGGACAACCGATTCCAAGAGACCCAGTACTTC.